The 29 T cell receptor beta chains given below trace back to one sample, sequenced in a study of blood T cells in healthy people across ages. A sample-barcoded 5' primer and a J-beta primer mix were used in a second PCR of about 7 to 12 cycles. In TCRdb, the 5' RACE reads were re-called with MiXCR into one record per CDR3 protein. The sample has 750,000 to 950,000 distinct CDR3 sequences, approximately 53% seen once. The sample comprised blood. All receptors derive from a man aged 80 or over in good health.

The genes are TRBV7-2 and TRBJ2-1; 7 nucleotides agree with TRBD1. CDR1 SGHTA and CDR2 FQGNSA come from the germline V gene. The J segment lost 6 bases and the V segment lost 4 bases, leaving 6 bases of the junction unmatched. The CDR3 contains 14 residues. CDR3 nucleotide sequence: TGTGCCAGCAGCTCCTCGGACAGGCGCAATGAGCAGTTCTTC. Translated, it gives CASSSSDRRNEQFF.

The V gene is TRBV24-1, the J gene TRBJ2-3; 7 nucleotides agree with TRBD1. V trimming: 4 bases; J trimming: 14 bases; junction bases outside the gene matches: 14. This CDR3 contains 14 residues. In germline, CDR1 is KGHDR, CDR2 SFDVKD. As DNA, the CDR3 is TGTGCCACCAGTGACACAGGGGAGCACAGATACGCGTATTTT. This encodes CATSDTGEHRYAYF.

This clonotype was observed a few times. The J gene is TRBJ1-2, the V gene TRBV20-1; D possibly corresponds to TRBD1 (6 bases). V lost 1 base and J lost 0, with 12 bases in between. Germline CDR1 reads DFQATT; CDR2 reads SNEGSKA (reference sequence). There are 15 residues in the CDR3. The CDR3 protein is CSARARDTTNYGYTF. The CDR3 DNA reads TGCAGTGCTAGAGCCCGGGACACCACTAACTATGGCTACACCTTC.

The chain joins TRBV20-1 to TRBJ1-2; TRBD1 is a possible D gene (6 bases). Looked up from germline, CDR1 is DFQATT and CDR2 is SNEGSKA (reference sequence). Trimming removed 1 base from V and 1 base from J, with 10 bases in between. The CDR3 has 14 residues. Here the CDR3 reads CSARGQALNYGYTF. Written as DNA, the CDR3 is TGCAGTGCTAGAGGACAGGCGCTTAACTATGGCTACACCTTC.

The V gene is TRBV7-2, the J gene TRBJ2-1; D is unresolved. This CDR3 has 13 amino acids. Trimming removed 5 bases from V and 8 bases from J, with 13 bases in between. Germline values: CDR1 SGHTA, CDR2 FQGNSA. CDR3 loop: CASSQLPQYEQFF. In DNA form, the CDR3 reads TGTGCCAGCAGCCAACTCCCCCAGTATGAGCAGTTCTTC.

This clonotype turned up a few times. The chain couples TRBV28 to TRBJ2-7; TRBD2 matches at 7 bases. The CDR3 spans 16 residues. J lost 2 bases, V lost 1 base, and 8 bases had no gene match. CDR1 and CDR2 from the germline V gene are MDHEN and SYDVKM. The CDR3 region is CASSLSWASGTYEQYF. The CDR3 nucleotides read TGTGCCAGCAGTTTATCATGGGCTAGCGGAACCTACGAGCAGTACTTC.

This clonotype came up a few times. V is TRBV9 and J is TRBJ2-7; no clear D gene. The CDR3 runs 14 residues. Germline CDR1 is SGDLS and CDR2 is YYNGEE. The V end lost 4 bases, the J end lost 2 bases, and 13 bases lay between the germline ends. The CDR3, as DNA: TGTGCCAGCAGCCCCGTTGGCGGAACCTACGAGCAGTACTTC. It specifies CASSPVGGTYEQYF.

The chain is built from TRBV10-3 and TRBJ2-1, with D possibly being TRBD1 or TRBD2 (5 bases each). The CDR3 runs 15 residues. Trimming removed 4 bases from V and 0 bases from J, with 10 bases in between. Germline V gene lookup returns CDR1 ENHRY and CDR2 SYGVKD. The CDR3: CAISGMGVSYNEQFF. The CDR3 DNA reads TGTGCCATCAGTGGGATGGGGGTCTCCTACAATGAGCAGTTCTTC.

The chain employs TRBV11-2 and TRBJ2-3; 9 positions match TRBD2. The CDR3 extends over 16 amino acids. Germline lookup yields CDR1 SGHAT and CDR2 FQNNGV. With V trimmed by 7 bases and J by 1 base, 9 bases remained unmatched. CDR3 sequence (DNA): TGTGCCAGCAACCGGTTGCGGGAGGGCCGCACAGATACGCAGTATTTT. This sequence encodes CASNRLREGRTDTQYF.

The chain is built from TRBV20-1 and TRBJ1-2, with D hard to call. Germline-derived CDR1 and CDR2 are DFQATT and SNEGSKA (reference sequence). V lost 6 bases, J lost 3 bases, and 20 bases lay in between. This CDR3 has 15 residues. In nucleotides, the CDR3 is TGCAGTGCCGCACGCGAGGACCCTTCCCACTATGGCTACACCTTC. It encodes CSAAREDPSHYGYTF.

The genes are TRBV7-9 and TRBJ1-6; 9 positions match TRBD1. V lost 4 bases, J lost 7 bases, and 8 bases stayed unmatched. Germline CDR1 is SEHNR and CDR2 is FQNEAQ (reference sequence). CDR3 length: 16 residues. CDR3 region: CASSSIPGQGNSPLHF. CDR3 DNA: TGTGCCAGCAGCTCTATCCCGGGACAGGGAAATTCACCCCTCCACTTT.

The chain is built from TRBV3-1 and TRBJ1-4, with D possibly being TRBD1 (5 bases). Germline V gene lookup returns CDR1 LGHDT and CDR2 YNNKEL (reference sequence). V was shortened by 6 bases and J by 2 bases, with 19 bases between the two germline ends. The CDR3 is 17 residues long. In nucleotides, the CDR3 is TGTGCCAGCAGTCTTGAACCGGGGGTACGGACTAATGAAAAACTGTTTTTT. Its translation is CASSLEPGVRTNEKLFF.

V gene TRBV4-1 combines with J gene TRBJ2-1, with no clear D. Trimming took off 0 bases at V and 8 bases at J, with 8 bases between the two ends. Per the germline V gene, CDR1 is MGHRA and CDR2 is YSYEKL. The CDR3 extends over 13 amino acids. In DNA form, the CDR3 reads TGCGCCAGCAGCCAAGACGGATGGGATGAGCAGTTCTTC. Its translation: CASSQDGWDEQFF.

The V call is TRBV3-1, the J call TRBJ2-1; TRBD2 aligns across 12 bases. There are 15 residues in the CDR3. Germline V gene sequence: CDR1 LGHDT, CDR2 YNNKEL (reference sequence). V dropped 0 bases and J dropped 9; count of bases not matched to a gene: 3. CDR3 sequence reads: CASSQDPSGRGEQFF. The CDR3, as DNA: TGTGCCAGCAGCCAAGACCCTAGCGGGAGGGGTGAGCAGTTCTTC.

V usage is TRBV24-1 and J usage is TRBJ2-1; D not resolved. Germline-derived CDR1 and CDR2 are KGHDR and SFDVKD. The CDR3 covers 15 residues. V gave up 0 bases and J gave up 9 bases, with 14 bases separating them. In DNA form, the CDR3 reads TGTGCCACCAGTGATTTGCGGCAGAACTCGGGTGAGCAGTTCTTC. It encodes CATSDLRQNSGEQFF.

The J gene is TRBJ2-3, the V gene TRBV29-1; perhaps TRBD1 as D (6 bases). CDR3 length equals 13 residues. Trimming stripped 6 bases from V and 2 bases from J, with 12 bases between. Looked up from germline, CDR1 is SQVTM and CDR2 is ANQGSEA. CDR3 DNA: TGCAGCGTCCTAGACAGGTCCACAGATACGCAGTATTTT. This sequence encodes CSVLDRSTDTQYF.

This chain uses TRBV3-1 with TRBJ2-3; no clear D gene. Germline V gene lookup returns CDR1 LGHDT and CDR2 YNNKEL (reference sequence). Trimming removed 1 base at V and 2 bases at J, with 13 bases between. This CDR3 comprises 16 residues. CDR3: CASSQGGRAPTDTQYF. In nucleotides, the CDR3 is TGTGCCAGCAGCCAAGGAGGACGAGCCCCCACAGATACGCAGTATTTT.

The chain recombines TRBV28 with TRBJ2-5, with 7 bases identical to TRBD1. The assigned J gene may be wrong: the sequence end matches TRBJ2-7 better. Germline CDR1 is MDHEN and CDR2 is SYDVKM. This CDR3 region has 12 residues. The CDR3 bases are TGTGCCAGCGGACAGGTACCCCGCGAGCAGTACTTC. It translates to CASGQVPREQYF.

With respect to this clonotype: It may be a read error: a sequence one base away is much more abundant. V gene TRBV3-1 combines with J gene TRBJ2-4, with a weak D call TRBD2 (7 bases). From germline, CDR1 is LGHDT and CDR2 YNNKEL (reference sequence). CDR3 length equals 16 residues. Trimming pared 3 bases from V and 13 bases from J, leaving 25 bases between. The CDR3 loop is CASSQGSGGAQYGQYF. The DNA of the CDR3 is TGTGCCAGCAGCCAGGGGAGTGGGGGGGCACAATACGGGCAGTACTTC.

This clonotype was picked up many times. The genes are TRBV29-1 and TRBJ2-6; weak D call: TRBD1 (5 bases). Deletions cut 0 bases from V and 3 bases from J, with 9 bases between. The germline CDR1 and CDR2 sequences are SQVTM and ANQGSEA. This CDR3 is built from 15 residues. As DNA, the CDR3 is TGCAGCGTTGAAGATCTAAGGGGTGGGGCCAACGTCCTGACTTTC. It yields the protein CSVEDLRGGANVLTF.

The CDR3 loop reads CASSPRADEQYF. The CDR3, as DNA: TGTGCCAGCAGTCCCCGGGCTGACGAGCAGTACTTC. The chain recombines TRBV12-3 or TRBV12-4 with TRBJ2-7; D unclear. The CDR3 is 12 amino acids. Trimming stripped 5 bases from V and 5 bases from J, with 10 bases between.

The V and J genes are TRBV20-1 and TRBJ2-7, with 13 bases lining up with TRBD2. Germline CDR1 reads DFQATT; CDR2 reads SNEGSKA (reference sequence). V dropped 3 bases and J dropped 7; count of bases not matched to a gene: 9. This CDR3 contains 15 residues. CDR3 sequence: CSASVTSGGFREQYF. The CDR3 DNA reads TGCAGTGCTAGTGTGACTAGCGGGGGGTTCCGGGAGCAGTACTTC.

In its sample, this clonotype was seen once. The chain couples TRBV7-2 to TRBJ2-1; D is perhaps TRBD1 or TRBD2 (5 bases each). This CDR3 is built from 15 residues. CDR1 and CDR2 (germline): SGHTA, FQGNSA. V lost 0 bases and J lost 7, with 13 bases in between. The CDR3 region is CASSLAWDPLNEQFF. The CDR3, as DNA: TGTGCCAGCAGCTTAGCATGGGACCCTTTAAATGAGCAGTTCTTC. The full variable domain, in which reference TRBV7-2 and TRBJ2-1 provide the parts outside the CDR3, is GAGVSQSPSNKVTEKGKDVELRCDPISGHTALYWYRQSLGQGLEFLIYFQGNSAPDKSGLPSDRFSAERTGGSVSTLTIQRTQQEDSAVYLCASSLAWDPLNEQFFGPGTRLTVL.

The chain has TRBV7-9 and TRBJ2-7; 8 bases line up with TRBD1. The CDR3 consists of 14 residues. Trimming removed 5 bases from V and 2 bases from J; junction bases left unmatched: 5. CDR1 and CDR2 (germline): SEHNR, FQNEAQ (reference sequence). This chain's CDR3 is CASSLTDRAYEQYF. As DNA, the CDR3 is TGTGCCAGCAGCCTTACGGACAGGGCCTACGAGCAGTACTTC.

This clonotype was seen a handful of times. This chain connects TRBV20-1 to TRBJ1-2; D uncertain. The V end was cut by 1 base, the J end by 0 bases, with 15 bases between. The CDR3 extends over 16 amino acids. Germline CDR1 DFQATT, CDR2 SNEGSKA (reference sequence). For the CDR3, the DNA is TGCAGTGCTAGAGTAAGCGGAAACCTCTCTAACTATGGCTACACCTTC. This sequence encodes CSARVSGNLSNYGYTF.

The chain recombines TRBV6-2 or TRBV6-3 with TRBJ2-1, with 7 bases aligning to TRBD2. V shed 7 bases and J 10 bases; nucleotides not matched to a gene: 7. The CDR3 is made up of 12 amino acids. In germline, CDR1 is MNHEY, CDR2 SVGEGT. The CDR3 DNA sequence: TGTGCCAGCACCTGGGGGGGATCGGAGCAGTTCTTC. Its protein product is CASTWGGSEQFF.

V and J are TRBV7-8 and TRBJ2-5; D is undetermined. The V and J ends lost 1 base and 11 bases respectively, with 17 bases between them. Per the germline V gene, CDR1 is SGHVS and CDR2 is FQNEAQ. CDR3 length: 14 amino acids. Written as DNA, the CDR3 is TGTGCCAGCAGCTTAGGGACGATTTACAATGAGCAGTACTTC. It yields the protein CASSLGTIYNEQYF.

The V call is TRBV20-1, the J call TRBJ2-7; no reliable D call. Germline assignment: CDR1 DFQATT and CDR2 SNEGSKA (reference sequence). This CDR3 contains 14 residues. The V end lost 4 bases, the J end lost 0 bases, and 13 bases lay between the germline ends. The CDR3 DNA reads TGCAGTGCTAAGAGGCGACGGAACTCCTACGAGCAGTACTTC. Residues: CSAKRRRNSYEQYF.

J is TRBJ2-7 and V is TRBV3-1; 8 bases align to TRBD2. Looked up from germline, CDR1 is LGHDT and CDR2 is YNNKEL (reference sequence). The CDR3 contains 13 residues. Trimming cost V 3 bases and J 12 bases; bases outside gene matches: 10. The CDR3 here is CASSQESGTRPYF. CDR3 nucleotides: TGTGCCAGCAGCCAGGAGTCCGGGACTAGGCCGTACTTC.